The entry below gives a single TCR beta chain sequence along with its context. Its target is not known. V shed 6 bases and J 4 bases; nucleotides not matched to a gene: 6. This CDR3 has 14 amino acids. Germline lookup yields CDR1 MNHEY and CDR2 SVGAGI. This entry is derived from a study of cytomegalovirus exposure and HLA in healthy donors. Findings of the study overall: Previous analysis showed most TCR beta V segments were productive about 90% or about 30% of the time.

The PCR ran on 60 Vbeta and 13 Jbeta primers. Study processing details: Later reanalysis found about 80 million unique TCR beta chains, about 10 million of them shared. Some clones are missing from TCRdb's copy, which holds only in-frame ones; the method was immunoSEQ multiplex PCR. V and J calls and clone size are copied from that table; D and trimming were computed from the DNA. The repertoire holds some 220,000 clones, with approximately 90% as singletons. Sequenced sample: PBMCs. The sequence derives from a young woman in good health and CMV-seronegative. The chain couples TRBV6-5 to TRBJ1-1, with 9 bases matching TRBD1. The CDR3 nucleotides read TGTGCCAGCAGCCTCGGGACAGGGATCACTGAAGCTTTCTTT. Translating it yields CASSLGTGITEAFF.